This is a list of T cell receptor beta chains from one sample in a study of cytomegalovirus exposure and HLA in healthy donors. Measured with immunoSEQ multiplex PCR; TCRdb has only the in-frame clones, and not every one. This table has 110,000 to 150,000 clones, 89% appearing once. Source material: PBMCs. The receptors shown here come from a woman aged 18-29 years in good health and CMV-seropositive. CDR3s include the opening cysteine and the closing phenylalanine or tryptophan. D genes are given only for firm matches. Size values are once, few and many counts, or a class for expanded clones, and some rows have none.

j_call: TRBJ1-5; d_call: TRBD1; clone_size: few; v_call: TRBV18; cdr3_nt: TGTGCCAGCTCACCGGAACAGGGGGCCGGTCAGCCCCAGCATTTT; cdr3_aa: CASSPEQGAGQPQHF
j_call: TRBJ1-2; d_call: .; clone_size: .; v_call: TRBV5-5; cdr3_nt: TGTGCCAGCAGCTTGTTGAGGATTGGAGCTAACTATGGCTACACCTTC; cdr3_aa: CASSLLRIGANYGYTF
j_call: TRBJ2-7; d_call: TRBD1; clone_size: .; v_call: TRBV27; cdr3_nt: TGTGCCAGCAGTTTAACAGGGGGGCCCTACGAGCAGTACTTC; cdr3_aa: CASSLTGGPYEQYF
j_call: TRBJ2-7; d_call: .; clone_size: .; v_call: TRBV19; cdr3_nt: TGTGCCAGTAGTATAGAGGCGACAGACCCCTACGAGCAGTACTTC; cdr3_aa: CASSIEATDPYEQYF
j_call: TRBJ1-6; d_call: .; clone_size: .; v_call: TRBV7-2; cdr3_nt: TGTGCCAGCAGCTCGAGCGCGGGACGGTCCCGAGCTTCACCCCTCCACTTT; cdr3_aa: CASSSSAGRSRASPLHF
j_call: TRBJ2-3; d_call: .; clone_size: once; v_call: TRBV9; cdr3_nt: TGTGCCAGCAGCGCGGACTGGGCGAGTGTAGATACGCAGTATTTT; cdr3_aa: CASSADWASVDTQYF
j_call: TRBJ2-4; d_call: TRBD2; clone_size: .; v_call: TRBV4-1; cdr3_nt: TGCGCCAGCAGCCAAGTCCGTGCACTAGCGGGGGCAAAAAACATTCAGTACTTC; cdr3_aa: CASSQVRALAGAKNIQYF
j_call: TRBJ2-1; d_call: .; clone_size: .; v_call: TRBV9; cdr3_nt: TGTGCCAGCAGCGTAGGGCACTACAATGAGCAGTTCTTC; cdr3_aa: CASSVGHYNEQFF
j_call: TRBJ1-1; d_call: .; clone_size: .; v_call: TRBV7-2; cdr3_nt: TGTGCCAGCACCCATGCCAGGGCGAACACTGAAGCTTTCTTT; cdr3_aa: CASTHARANTEAFF
j_call: TRBJ2-2; d_call: .; clone_size: .; v_call: TRBV5-6; cdr3_nt: TGTGCCAGCAGCTTGGAGGTCGGGGGAGTTTACACCGGGGAGCTGTTTTTT; cdr3_aa: CASSLEVGGVYTGELFF
j_call: TRBJ2-5; d_call: TRBD1; clone_size: .; v_call: TRBV5-6; cdr3_nt: TGTGCCAGCAGCGCGACAGGGGGTTGGCAAGAGACCCAGTACTTC; cdr3_aa: CASSATGGWQETQYF
j_call: TRBJ2-7; d_call: .; clone_size: many; v_call: TRBV27; cdr3_nt: TGTGCCCTCCTTTCTTACGAGCAGTACTTC; cdr3_aa: CALLSYEQYF
j_call: TRBJ2-7; d_call: .; clone_size: .; v_call: TRBV5-5; cdr3_nt: TGTGCCAGCAGCCCAGCCGGCAGGGCCTACGAGCAGTACTTC; cdr3_aa: CASSPAGRAYEQYF
j_call: TRBJ2-5; d_call: TRBD2; clone_size: .; v_call: TRBV4-2; cdr3_nt: TGTGCCAGCAGCCAAGACCTAGCGGGGGCCACCTACCAAGAGACCCAGTACTTC; cdr3_aa: CASSQDLAGATYQETQYF
j_call: TRBJ2-3; d_call: TRBD2; clone_size: .; v_call: TRBV7-2; cdr3_nt: TGTGCCAGCAGCTCCGGACTAGCGAGGGATACGCAGTATTTT; cdr3_aa: CASSSGLARDTQYF
j_call: TRBJ2-7; d_call: .; clone_size: .; v_call: TRBV7-9; cdr3_nt: TGTGCCAGCAGTCCAGGGCGGGAACACTCTTACGAGCAGTACTTC; cdr3_aa: CASSPGREHSYEQYF
j_call: TRBJ2-5; d_call: .; clone_size: .; v_call: TRBV5-1; cdr3_nt: TGCGCCAGCAGCTGGGGACTTGGGGGACAAGAGACCCAGTACTTC; cdr3_aa: CASSWGLGGQETQYF
j_call: TRBJ2-3; d_call: TRBD2; clone_size: .; v_call: TRBV9; cdr3_nt: TGTGCCAGCAGCCCCCGGCGGGGGTTCACAGATACGCAGTATTTT; cdr3_aa: CASSPRRGFTDTQYF
j_call: TRBJ2-5; d_call: .; clone_size: .; v_call: TRBV7-9; cdr3_nt: TGTGCCAGCAGCTTTCGCGGGGCGGCCCAAGAGACCCAGTACTTC; cdr3_aa: CASSFRGAAQETQYF
j_call: TRBJ2-7; d_call: TRBD1; clone_size: .; v_call: TRBV4-2; cdr3_nt: TGTGCCAGCAGCCAAGGAAAGGGGACAGGGGGCGAAGAGCAGTACTTC; cdr3_aa: CASSQGKGTGGEEQYF
j_call: TRBJ1-1; d_call: TRBD1; clone_size: .; v_call: TRBV7-6; cdr3_nt: TGTGCCAGCAGCTTCCAAGGGGGACAGGACACTGAAGCTTTCTTT; cdr3_aa: CASSFQGGQDTEAFF
j_call: TRBJ1-2; d_call: TRBD1; clone_size: .; v_call: TRBV25-1; cdr3_nt: TGTGCCAGCAGCAAGGAGGGGGCTGGGAGCTACACCTTC; cdr3_aa: CASSKEGAGSYTF
j_call: TRBJ2-5; d_call: TRBD2; clone_size: .; v_call: TRBV9; cdr3_nt: TGTGCCAGCAGCGTAGAACCTAGCGGGGGGGCTGGGACCCAGTACTTC; cdr3_aa: CASSVEPSGGAGTQYF
j_call: TRBJ1-1; d_call: .; clone_size: .; v_call: TRBV6-5; cdr3_nt: TGTGCCAGCAGTTACTCAGGGGGTTCAGCTTTCTTT; cdr3_aa: CASSYSGGSAFF
j_call: TRBJ2-7; d_call: .; clone_size: .; v_call: TRBV2; cdr3_nt: TGTGCCAGCAGTGCGTTGAGCTCCTACGAGCAGTACTTC; cdr3_aa: CASSALSSYEQYF
j_call: TRBJ2-4; d_call: TRBD1; clone_size: .; v_call: TRBV4-1; cdr3_nt: TGCGCCAGCAGCCATCCACAGGGGGCCAAAAACATTCAGTACTTC; cdr3_aa: CASSHPQGAKNIQYF
j_call: TRBJ2-7; d_call: .; clone_size: .; v_call: TRBV5-1; cdr3_nt: TGCGCCAGCAGCGCGGGACGGGACTACGAGCAGTACTTC; cdr3_aa: CASSAGRDYEQYF
j_call: TRBJ2-7; d_call: .; clone_size: .; v_call: TRBV12-5; cdr3_nt: TGTGCTAGTGGTTTGGTACTCAGTGGATCTGACAAAAGCTCCTACGAGCAGTACTTC; cdr3_aa: CASGLVLSGSDKSSYEQYF
j_call: TRBJ1-4; d_call: .; clone_size: .; v_call: TRBV5-4; cdr3_nt: TGTGCCAGCAGCTACCCTTCGGAGGAAAAACTGTTTTTT; cdr3_aa: CASSYPSEEKLFF
j_call: TRBJ2-1; d_call: .; clone_size: .; v_call: TRBV4-2; cdr3_nt: TGTGCCAGCAGCCAAGATCCGAGGCATGAGCAGTTCTTC; cdr3_aa: CASSQDPRHEQFF
j_call: TRBJ2-3; d_call: .; clone_size: .; v_call: TRBV29-1; cdr3_nt: TGCAGCGGCCTCAGGGGAATCTGGGATACGCAGTATTTT; cdr3_aa: CSGLRGIWDTQYF
j_call: TRBJ1-2; d_call: .; clone_size: .; v_call: TRBV7-2; cdr3_nt: TGTGCCAGCAGCTCAGGCCCCTATGGCTACACCTTC; cdr3_aa: CASSSGPYGYTF
j_call: TRBJ1-2; d_call: .; clone_size: .; v_call: TRBV11-2; cdr3_nt: TGTGCCAGCAGCTTAGATGGATGGGCCGAAGGCTACACCTTC; cdr3_aa: CASSLDGWAEGYTF
j_call: TRBJ2-2; d_call: TRBD1; clone_size: .; v_call: TRBV6-5; cdr3_nt: TGTGCCAGCAGTGCCACAGGGGTAACCGGGGAGCTGTTTTTT; cdr3_aa: CASSATGVTGELFF
j_call: TRBJ1-6; d_call: .; clone_size: .; v_call: TRBV12-5; cdr3_nt: TGTGCTAGTGCCGTCAGGAATTCACCCCTCCACTTT; cdr3_aa: CASAVRNSPLHF
j_call: TRBJ1-6; d_call: .; clone_size: .; v_call: TRBV19; cdr3_nt: TGTGCCTGCTCGGGATCCCCTTATAATTCACCCCTCCACTTT; cdr3_aa: CACSGSPYNSPLHF
j_call: TRBJ1-1; d_call: .; clone_size: once; v_call: TRBV10-1; cdr3_nt: TGCGCCAGCAGTGCGGGGCAGGGGCGAGCTTTCTTT; cdr3_aa: CASSAGQGRAFF
j_call: TRBJ1-5; d_call: .; clone_size: .; v_call: TRBV2; cdr3_nt: TGTGCCAGCTCCCAGGGGCTGTATAGCAATCAGCCCCAGCATTTT; cdr3_aa: CASSQGLYSNQPQHF
j_call: TRBJ2-7; d_call: .; clone_size: .; v_call: TRBV30; cdr3_nt: TGTGCCTGGAGTGCCGGGGGGCACGAGCAGTACTTC; cdr3_aa: CAWSAGGHEQYF
j_call: TRBJ2-7; d_call: TRBD1; clone_size: .; v_call: TRBV28; cdr3_nt: TGTGCCAGCAGATTACCCGGGACAGGGGCCAACTACGAGCAGTACTTC; cdr3_aa: CASRLPGTGANYEQYF
j_call: TRBJ1-6; d_call: .; clone_size: .; v_call: TRBV2; cdr3_nt: TGTGCCAGCAGTGAAGCGGGAAACAGGCGGATGTTGTGGGCCCTCCACTTT; cdr3_aa: CASSEAGNRRMLWALHF
j_call: TRBJ2-2; d_call: .; clone_size: .; v_call: TRBV2; cdr3_nt: TGTGCCAGCAGTGAACTTAGGGGGGGTGCCGGGGAGCTGTTTTTT; cdr3_aa: CASSELRGGAGELFF
j_call: TRBJ2-3; d_call: TRBD2; clone_size: .; v_call: TRBV7-9; cdr3_nt: TGTGCCAGCAGTCTTCCCCTGGGGGGGGGAGTAGATACGCAGTATTTT; cdr3_aa: CASSLPLGGGVDTQYF
j_call: TRBJ1-4; d_call: .; clone_size: .; v_call: TRBV25-1; cdr3_nt: TGTGCCAGCAGGGCGTTACTTGTCGGGGAGGGTAATGAAAAACTGTTTTTT; cdr3_aa: CASRALLVGEGNEKLFF
j_call: TRBJ2-2; d_call: TRBD2; clone_size: .; v_call: TRBV5-4; cdr3_nt: TGTGCCAGCAGCTTTCCCCTAGCGGGGGCCGTAGGGGGGACCGGGGAGCTGTTTTTT; cdr3_aa: CASSFPLAGAVGGTGELFF
j_call: TRBJ2-1; d_call: .; clone_size: once; v_call: TRBV11-2; cdr3_nt: TGTGCCAGCAGCTCCAAGGGGAATGAGCAGTTCTTC; cdr3_aa: CASSSKGNEQFF
j_call: TRBJ1-4; d_call: .; clone_size: .; v_call: TRBV29-1; cdr3_nt: TGCAGCGCTACCGGGGAACTCGGAACTAATGAAAAACTGTTTTTT; cdr3_aa: CSATGELGTNEKLFF
j_call: TRBJ2-2; d_call: TRBD1; clone_size: .; v_call: TRBV5-1; cdr3_nt: TGCGCCAGCAGGTCACCCCCACAGGGGACGACGAGCACCGGGGAGCTGTTTTTT; cdr3_aa: CASRSPPQGTTSTGELFF
j_call: TRBJ2-7; d_call: .; clone_size: .; v_call: TRBV4-2; cdr3_nt: TGTGCCAGCAGCCAAGATCGGTGGGAGCAGTACTTC; cdr3_aa: CASSQDRWEQYF
j_call: TRBJ1-5; d_call: .; clone_size: few; v_call: TRBV19; cdr3_nt: TGTGCCAGTAGAGGTCGGGGTATCGATCAGCCCCAGCATTTT; cdr3_aa: CASRGRGIDQPQHF
j_call: TRBJ1-5; d_call: TRBD1; clone_size: .; v_call: TRBV10-3; cdr3_nt: TGTGCCATCAGCTCTGGTAGGGGCAGGGGGCTAGATCAGCCCCAGCATTTT; cdr3_aa: CAISSGRGRGLDQPQHF
j_call: TRBJ2-2; d_call: .; clone_size: .; v_call: TRBV27; cdr3_nt: TGTGCCAGCAGTTCTACAGGGTTTCTAATCGGGGAGCTGTTTTTT; cdr3_aa: CASSSTGFLIGELFF